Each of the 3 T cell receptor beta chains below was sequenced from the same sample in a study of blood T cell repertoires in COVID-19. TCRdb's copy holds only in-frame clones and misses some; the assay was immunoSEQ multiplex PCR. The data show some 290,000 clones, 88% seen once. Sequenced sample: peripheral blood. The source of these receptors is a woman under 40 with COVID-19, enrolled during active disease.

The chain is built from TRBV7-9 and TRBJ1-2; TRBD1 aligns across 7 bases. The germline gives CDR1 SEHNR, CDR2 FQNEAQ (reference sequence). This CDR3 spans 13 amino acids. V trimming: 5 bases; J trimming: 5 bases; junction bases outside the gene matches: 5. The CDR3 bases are TGTGCCAGCAGCCCGGGGACAGAGTATGGCTACACCTTC. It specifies CASSPGTEYGYTF. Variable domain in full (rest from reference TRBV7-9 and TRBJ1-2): DTGVSQNPRHKITKRGQNVTFRCDPISEHNRLYWYRQTLGQGPEFLTYFQNEAQLEKSRLLSDRFSAERPKGSFSTLEIQRTEQGDSAMYLCASSPGTEYGYTFGSGTRLTVV.

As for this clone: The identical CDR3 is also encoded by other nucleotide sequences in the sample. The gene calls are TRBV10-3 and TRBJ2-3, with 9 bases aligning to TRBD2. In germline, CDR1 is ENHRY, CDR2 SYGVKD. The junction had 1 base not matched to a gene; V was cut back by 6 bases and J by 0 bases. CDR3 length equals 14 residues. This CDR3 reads CAISGTSSTDTQYF. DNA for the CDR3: TGTGCCATCAGCGGGACTAGCAGCACAGATACGCAGTATTTT.

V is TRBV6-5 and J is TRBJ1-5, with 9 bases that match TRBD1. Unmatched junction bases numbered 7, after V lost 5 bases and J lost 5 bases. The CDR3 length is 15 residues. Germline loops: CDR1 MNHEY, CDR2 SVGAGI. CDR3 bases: TGTGCCAGCAGTAAGACAGGGGGATATGATCAGCCCCAGCATTTT. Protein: CASSKTGGYDQPQHF.